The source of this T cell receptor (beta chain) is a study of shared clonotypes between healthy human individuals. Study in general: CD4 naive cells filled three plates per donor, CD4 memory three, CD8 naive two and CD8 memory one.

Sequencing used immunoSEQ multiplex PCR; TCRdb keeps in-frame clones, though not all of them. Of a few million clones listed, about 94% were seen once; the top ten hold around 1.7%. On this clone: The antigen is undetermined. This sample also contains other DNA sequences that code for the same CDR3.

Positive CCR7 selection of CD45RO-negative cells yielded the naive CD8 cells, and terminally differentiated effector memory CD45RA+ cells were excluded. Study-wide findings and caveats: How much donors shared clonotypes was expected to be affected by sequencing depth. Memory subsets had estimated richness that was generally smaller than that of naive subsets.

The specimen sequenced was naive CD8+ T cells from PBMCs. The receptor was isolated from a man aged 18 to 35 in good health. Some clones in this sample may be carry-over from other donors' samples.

CDR3 region: CASSLGRYNEQFF. CDR3 nucleotides: TGTGCCAGCAGCTTAGGAAGGTACAATGAGCAGTTCTTC. V and J are TRBV11-2 and TRBJ2-1; no clear D gene. The CDR3 extends over 13 amino acids. Trimming took 1 base from V and 4 from J, leaving 5 bases between them. Per the germline V gene, CDR1 is SGHAT and CDR2 is FQNNGV.